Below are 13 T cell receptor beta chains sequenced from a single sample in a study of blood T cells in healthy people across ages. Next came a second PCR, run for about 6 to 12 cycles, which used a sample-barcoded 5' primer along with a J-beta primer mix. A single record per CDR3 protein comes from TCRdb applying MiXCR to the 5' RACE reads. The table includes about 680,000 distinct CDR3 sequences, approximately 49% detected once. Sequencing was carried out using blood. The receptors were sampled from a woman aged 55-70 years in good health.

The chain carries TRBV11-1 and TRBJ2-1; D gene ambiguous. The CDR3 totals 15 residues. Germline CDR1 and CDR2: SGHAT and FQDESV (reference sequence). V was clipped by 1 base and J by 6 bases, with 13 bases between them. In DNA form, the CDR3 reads TGTGCCAGCAGCTTAGGATACCTAACATTCAATGAGCAGTTCTTC. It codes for CASSLGYLTFNEQFF.

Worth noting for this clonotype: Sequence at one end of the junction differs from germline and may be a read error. DNA of the CDR3: TGTGCCAGCAGTTCAACCCAGACAGGCTACGGGCAGTACTTC. This codes for CASSSTQTGYGQYF. The chain carries TRBV28 and TRBJ2-7; D is perhaps TRBD1 (6 bases). Germline V gene lookup returns CDR1 MDHEN and CDR2 SYDVKM. The CDR3 contains 14 residues.

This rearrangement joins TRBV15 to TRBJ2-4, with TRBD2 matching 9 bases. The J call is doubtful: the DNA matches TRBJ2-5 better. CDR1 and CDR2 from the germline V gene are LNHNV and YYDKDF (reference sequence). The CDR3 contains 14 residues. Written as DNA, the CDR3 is TGTGCCACCTCCGCGAGCGGGGGGTGGGAGACCCAGTACTTC. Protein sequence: CATSASGGWETQYF.

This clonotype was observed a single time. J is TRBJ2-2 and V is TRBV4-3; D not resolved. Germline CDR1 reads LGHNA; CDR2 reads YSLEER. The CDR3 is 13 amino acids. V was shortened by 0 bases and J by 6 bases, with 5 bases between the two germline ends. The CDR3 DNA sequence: TGCGCCAGCAGCCAAGATGGGTCCGGGGAGCTGTTTTTT. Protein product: CASSQDGSGELFF.

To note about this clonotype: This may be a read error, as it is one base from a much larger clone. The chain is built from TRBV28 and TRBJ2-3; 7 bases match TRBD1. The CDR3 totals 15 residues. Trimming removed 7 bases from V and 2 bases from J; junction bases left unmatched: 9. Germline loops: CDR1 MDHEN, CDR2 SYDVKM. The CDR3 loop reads CASTNPGTVTDTQYF. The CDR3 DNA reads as TGTGCCAGCACAAACCCCGGGACAGTCACAGATACGCAGTATTTT.

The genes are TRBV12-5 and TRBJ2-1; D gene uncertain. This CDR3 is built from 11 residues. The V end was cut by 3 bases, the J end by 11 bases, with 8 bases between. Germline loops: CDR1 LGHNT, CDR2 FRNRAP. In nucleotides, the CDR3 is TGTGCTAGTGGTTTAGGGATGAAGCAGTTCTTC. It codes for CASGLGMKQFF. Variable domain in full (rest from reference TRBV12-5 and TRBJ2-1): DARVTQTPRHKVTEMGQEVTMRCQPILGHNTVFWYRQTMMQGLELLAYFRNRAPLDDSGMPKDRFSAEMPDATLATLKIQPSEPRDSAVYFCASGLGMKQFFGPGTRLTVL.

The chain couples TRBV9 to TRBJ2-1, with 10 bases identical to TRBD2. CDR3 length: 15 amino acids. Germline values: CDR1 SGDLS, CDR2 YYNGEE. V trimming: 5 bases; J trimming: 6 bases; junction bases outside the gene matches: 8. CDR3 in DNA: TGTGCCAGCAGTCCTAGCGGGAGTGCTGGCAATGAGCAGTTCTTC. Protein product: CASSPSGSAGNEQFF.

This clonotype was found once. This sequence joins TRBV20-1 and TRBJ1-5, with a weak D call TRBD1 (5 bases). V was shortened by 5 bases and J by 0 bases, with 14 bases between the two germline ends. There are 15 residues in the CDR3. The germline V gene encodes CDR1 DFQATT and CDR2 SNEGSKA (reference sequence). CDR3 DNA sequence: TGCAGTGCTGGCACCAGGGCTTATAGCAATCAGCCCCAGCATTTT. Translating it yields CSAGTRAYSNQPQHF.

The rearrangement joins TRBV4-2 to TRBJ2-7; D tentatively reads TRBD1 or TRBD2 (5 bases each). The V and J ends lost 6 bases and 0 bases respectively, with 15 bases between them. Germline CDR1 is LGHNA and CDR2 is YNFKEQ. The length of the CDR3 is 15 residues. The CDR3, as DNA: TGTGCCAGCAGTACTGCCGGGACGGGCTCCTACGAGCAGTACTTC. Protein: CASSTAGTGSYEQYF.

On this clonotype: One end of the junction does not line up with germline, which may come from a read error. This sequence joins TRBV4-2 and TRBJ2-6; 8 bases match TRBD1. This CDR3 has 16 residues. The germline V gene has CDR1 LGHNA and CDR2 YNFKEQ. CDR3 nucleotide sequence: TGTACCAGCAGCCAGGGGGCCGACTCTGGGGCCAACGTCCTGACTTTC. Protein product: CTSSQGADSGANVLTF.

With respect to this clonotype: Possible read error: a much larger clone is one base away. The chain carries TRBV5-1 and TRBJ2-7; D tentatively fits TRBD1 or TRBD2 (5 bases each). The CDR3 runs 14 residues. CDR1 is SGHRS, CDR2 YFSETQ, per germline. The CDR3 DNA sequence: TGCGCCAGCAGCGTGGAGTTGGGGACCTACGAGCGGTACTTC. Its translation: CASSVELGTYERYF.

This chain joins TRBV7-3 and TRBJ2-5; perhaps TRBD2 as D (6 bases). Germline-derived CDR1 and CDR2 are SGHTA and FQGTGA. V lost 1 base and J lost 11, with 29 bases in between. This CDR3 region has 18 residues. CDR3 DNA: TGTGCCAGCAGCTTAAGGGGTGGTCCTCGGGGGAGGTCTAATGAGCAGTACTTC. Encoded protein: CASSLRGGPRGRSNEQYF.

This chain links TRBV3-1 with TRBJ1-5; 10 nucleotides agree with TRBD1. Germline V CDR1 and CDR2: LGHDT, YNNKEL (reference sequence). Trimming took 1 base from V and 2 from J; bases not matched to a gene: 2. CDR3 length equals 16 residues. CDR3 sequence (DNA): TGTGCCAGCAGCCAAGCAGGGACAGGGGGCAATCAGCCCCAGCATTTT. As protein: CASSQAGTGGNQPQHF.